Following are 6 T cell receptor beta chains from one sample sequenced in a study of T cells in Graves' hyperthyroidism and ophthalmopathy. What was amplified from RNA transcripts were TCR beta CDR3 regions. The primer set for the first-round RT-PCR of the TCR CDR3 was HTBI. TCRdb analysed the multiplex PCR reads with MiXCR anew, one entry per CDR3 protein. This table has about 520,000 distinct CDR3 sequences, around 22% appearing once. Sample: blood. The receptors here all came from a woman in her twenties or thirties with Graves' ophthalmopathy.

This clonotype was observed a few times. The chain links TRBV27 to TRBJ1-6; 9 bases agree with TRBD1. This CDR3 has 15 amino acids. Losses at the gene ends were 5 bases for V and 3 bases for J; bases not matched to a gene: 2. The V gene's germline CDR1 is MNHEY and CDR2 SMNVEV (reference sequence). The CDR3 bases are TGTGCCAGCAGTGGGACAGGGAACTATAATTCACCCCTCCACTTT. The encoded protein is CASSGTGNYNSPLHF.

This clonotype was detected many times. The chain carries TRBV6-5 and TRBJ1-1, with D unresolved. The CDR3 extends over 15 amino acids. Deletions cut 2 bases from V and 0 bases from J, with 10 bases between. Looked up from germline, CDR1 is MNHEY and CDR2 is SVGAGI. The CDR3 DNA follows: TGTGCCAGCAGTTACGCAGGCCAGATGAACACTGAAGCTTTCTTT. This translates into CASSYAGQMNTEAFF.

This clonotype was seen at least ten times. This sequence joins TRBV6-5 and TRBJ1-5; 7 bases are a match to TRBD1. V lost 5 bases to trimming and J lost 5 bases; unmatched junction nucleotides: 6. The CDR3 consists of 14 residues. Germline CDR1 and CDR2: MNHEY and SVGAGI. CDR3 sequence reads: CASSHTTGYQPQHF. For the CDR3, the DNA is TGTGCCAGCAGTCATACGACAGGGTATCAGCCCCAGCATTTT.

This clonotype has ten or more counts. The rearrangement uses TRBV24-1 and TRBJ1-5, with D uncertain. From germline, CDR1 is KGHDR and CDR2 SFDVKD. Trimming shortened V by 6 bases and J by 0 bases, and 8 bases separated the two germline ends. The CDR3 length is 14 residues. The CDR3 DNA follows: TGTGCCACCAGTCCTCAGCGTAGCAATCAGCCCCAGCATTTT. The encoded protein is CATSPQRSNQPQHF.

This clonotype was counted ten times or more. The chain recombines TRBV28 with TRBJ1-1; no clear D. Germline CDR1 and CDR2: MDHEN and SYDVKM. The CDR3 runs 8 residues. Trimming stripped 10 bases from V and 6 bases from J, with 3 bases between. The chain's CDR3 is CANPEAFF. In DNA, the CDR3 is TGTGCCAACCCTGAAGCTTTCTTT.

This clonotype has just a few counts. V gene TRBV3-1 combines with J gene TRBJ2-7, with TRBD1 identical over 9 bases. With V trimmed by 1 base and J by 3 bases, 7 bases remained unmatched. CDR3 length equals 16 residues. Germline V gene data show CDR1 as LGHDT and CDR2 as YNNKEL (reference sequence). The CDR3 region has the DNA TGTGCCAGCAGCCAAGGAGCCGGGACAGGGAACTACGAGCAGTACTTC. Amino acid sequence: CASSQGAGTGNYEQYF.